Following are 10 T cell receptor beta chains from one sample sequenced in a study of blood T cell repertoires in COVID-19. Some clones are missing from TCRdb's copy, which holds only in-frame ones; the method was immunoSEQ multiplex PCR. The sample lists approximately 320,000 clones, under 95% occurring once. Sequenced sample: PBMCs or T cells enriched from blood (not recorded which). Receptors originate from a man aged 55 to 70 who had recovered from COVID-19.

The rearrangement uses TRBV7-3 and TRBJ2-1; 8 positions agree with TRBD2. With V trimmed by 4 bases and J by 0 bases, 5 bases remained unmatched. The CDR3 extends over 16 amino acids. Germline V gene sequence: CDR1 SGHTA, CDR2 FQGTGA. The CDR3: CASSSLSGSSYNEQFF. CDR3 nucleotides: TGTGCCAGCAGCTCCCTGAGCGGGAGCTCCTACAATGAGCAGTTCTTC.

The chain recombines TRBV19 with TRBJ1-4, with TRBD1 matching 7 bases. CDR1 is LNHDA and CDR2 is SQIVND in the germline V gene (reference sequence). The CDR3 has 15 residues. The trim removed 3 bases at V and 4 bases at J, leaving 5 bases unmatched. CDR3 region: CASSMIGTDNEKLFF. As DNA, the CDR3 is TGTGCCAGTAGTATGATAGGGACAGATAATGAAAAACTGTTTTTT.

The V call is TRBV15, the J call TRBJ2-5, with 15 bases aligning to TRBD2. The junction had 6 bases not matched to a gene; V was cut back by 1 base and J by 0 bases. The germline gives CDR1 LNHNV, CDR2 YYDKDF (reference sequence). The CDR3 totals 19 residues. The CDR3 protein is CATSRVGLAGGEYQETQYF. The CDR3 DNA is TGTGCCACCAGCAGAGTCGGACTAGCGGGGGGGGAGTACCAAGAGACCCAGTACTTC.

The chain recombines TRBV7-9 with TRBJ2-1; tentative D call: TRBD2 (5 bases). Germline loops: CDR1 SEHNR, CDR2 FQNEAQ (reference sequence). V was cut by 2 bases and J by 6 bases, with 8 bases left in between. This CDR3 is 13 amino acids long. The CDR3 nucleotides read TGTGCCAGCAGCTTACGGGGTACCAATGAGCAGTTCTTC. Its protein is CASSLRGTNEQFF.

The chain joins TRBV7-8 to TRBJ1-5, with D maybe TRBD1 (5 bases). This CDR3 contains 16 residues. Germline V lookup: CDR1 SGHVS, CDR2 FQNEAQ. V lost 0 bases, J lost 4 bases, and 13 bases lay in between. The CDR3 reads CASSLAQAALNQPQHF. In DNA, the CDR3 is TGTGCCAGCAGCTTAGCACAGGCGGCATTAAATCAGCCCCAGCATTTT.

The J gene is TRBJ1-3, the V gene TRBV5-4; 10 bases fit TRBD1. V dropped 3 bases and J dropped 9; count of bases not matched to a gene: 9. The CDR3 spans 15 residues. Germline V gene data show CDR1 as SGHNT and CDR2 as YYREEE (reference sequence). The CDR3 sequence: CASSSTTTGGSTIYF. The CDR3 DNA reads TGTGCCAGCAGCTCAACCACGACAGGGGGCAGCACCATATATTTT.

This clone was seen once. V gene TRBV2 combines with J gene TRBJ1-5; D ambiguous. The germline V gene encodes CDR1 SNHLY and CDR2 FYNNEI. The CDR3 has 14 residues. Trimming cost V 8 bases and J 5 bases, with 16 bases left between them. The CDR3 bases are TGTGCCAGCGTTAGTGAGGTAGGCGATCAGCCCCAGCATTTT. It yields the protein CASVSEVGDQPQHF.

This chain connects TRBV6-5 to TRBJ1-2, with D tentatively TRBD1 (6 bases). The CDR3 has 12 residues. In germline, CDR1 is MNHEY, CDR2 SVGAGI. With 2 bases removed from V and 9 bases from J, the gap between germline ends came to 10 bases. CDR3 nucleotides: TGTGCCAGCAGTTACGGACGGGACAGCTACACCTTC. This codes for CASSYGRDSYTF.

The chain employs TRBV5-1 and TRBJ1-1; no clear D gene. Germline-derived CDR1 and CDR2 are SGHRS and YFSETQ. The CDR3 length is 11 residues. Trimming took off 8 bases at V and 6 bases at J, with 11 bases between the two ends. The CDR3 sequence: CARFGGSEAFF. The DNA of the CDR3 is TGCGCCAGGTTTGGAGGGTCTGAAGCTTTCTTT.

The V and J genes are TRBV18 and TRBJ1-4; the D is unclear. Germline V gene data show CDR1 as KGHSH and CDR2 as LQKENI. The V and J ends lost 3 bases and 0 bases respectively, with 8 bases between them. This CDR3 comprises 15 residues. CDR3 sequence reads: CASSPGRPTNEKLFF. CDR3 nucleotides: TGTGCCAGCTCACCCGGTCGTCCAACTAATGAAAAACTGTTTTTT. The variable domain in full, completed from reference TRBV18 and TRBJ1-4, reads NAGVMQNPRHLVRRRGQEARLRCSPMKGHSHVYWYRQLPEEGLKFMVYLQKENIIDESGMPKERFSAEFPKEGPSILRIQQVVRGDSAAYFCASSPGRPTNEKLFFGSGTQLSVL.